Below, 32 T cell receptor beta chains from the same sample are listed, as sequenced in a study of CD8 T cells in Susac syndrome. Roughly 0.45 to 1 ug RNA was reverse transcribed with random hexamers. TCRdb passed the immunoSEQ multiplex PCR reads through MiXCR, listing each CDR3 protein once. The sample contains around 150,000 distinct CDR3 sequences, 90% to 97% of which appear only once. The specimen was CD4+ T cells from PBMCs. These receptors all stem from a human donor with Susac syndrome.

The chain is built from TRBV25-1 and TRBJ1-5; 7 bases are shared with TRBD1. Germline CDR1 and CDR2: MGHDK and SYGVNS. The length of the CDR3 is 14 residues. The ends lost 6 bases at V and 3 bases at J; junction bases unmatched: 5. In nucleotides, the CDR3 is TGTGCCAGCAGCCAGACAGGGTACAATCAGCCCCAGCATTTT. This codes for CASSQTGYNQPQHF.

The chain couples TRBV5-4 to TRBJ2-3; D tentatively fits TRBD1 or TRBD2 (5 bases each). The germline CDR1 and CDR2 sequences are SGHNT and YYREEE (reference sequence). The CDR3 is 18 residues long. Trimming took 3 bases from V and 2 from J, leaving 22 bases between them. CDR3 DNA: TGTGCCAGCAGCTCGGGACGGCTCTCCCTTTCAGTCACAGATACGCAGTATTTT. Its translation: CASSSGRLSLSVTDTQYF.

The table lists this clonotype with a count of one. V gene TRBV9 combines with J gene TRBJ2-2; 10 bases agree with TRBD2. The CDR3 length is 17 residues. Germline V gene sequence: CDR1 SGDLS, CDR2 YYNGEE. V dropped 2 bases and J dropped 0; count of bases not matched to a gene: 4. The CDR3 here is CASSVSSGGANTGELFF. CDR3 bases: TGTGCCAGCAGCGTCTCTAGCGGGGGCGCGAACACCGGGGAGCTGTTTTTT.

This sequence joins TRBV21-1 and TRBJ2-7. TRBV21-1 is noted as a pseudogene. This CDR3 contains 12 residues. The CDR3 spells CASSKSKSEQYF. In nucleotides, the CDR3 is TGTGCCAGCAGCAAATCGAAGTCCGAGCAGTACTTC.

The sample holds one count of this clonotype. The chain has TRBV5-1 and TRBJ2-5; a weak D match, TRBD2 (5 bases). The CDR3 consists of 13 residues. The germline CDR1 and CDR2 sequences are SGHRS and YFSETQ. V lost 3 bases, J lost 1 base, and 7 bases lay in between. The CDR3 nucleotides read TGCGCCAGCAGCTACCGGGGCCAAGAGACCCAGTACTTC. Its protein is CASSYRGQETQYF.

The CDR3 here is CASSYSGAESTYGYTF. Here the CDR3 DNA reads TGTGCCAGCAGTTACTCTGGGGCAGAGTCGACCTATGGCTACACCTTC. V is TRBV6-5 and J is TRBJ1-2; TRBD1 might be the D (5 bases). Germline CDR1 and CDR2: MNHEY and SVGAGI. Trimming stripped 0 bases from V and 4 bases from J, with 15 bases between. This CDR3 is 16 amino acids long.

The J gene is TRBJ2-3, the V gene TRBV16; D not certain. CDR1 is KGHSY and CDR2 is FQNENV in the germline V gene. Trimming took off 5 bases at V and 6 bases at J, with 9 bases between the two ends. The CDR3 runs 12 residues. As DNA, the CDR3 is TGTGCCAGCAGCGCCGAAGGGGATACGCAGTATTTT. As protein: CASSAEGDTQYF.

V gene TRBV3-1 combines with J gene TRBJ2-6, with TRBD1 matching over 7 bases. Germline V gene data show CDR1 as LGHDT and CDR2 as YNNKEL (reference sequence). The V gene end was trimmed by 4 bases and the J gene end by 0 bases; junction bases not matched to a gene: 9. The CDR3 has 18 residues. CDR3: CASSPLRQGTSGANVLTF. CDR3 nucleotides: TGTGCCAGCAGCCCATTGAGACAGGGAACCTCTGGGGCCAACGTCCTGACTTTC.

The CDR3 DNA reads TGCGCCAGCAGCCCTACCGGGACAGGGGGAAACATTCAGTACTTC. It yields the protein CASSPTGTGGNIQYF. This chain connects TRBV4-1 to TRBJ2-4; the match to TRBD1 covers 11 bases. The CDR3 runs 15 residues. The V gene end was trimmed by 4 bases and the J gene end by 6 bases; junction bases not matched to a gene: 5. Germline V gives CDR1 MGHRA, CDR2 YSYEKL.

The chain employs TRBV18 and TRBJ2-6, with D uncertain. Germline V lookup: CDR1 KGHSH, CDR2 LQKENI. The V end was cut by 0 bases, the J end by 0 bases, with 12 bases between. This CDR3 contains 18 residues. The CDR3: CASSPPFVSNSGANVLTF. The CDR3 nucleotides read TGTGCCAGCTCACCACCTTTCGTCTCCAACTCTGGGGCCAACGTCCTGACTTTC.

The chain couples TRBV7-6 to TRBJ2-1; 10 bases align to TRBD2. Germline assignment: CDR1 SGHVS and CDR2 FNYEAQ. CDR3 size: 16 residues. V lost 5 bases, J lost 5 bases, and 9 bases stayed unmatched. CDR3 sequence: CASSRITSGVNNEQFF. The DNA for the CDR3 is TGTGCCAGCAGCCGGATAACTAGCGGGGTAAACAATGAGCAGTTCTTC.

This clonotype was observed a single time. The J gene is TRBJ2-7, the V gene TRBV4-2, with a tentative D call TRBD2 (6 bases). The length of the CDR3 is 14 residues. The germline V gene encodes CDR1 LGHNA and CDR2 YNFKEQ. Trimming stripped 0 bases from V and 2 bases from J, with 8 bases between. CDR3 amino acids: CASSQEEGAYEQYF. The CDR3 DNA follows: TGTGCCAGCAGCCAAGAGGAGGGAGCCTACGAGCAGTACTTC.

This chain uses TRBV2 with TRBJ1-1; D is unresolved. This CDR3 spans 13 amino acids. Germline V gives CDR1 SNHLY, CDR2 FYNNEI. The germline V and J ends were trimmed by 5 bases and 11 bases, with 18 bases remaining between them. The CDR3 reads CASSSNGVTSAFF. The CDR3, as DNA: TGTGCCAGCAGTTCCAATGGGGTCACGTCGGCTTTCTTT.

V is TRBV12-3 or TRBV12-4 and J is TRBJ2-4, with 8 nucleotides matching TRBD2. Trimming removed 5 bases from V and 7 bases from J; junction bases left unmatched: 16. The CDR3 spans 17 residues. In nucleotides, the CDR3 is TGTGCCAGCAGTGTTCTGGGGCGGGAGGCCGATGAGAACATTCAGTACTTC. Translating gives CASSVLGREADENIQYF.

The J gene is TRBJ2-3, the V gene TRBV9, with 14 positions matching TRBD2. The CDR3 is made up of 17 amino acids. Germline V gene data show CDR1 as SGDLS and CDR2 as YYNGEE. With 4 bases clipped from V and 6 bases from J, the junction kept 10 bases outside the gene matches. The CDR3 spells CASSPSGTSGGVDTQYF. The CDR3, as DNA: TGTGCCAGCAGCCCCAGTGGGACTAGCGGGGGTGTGGATACGCAGTATTTT.

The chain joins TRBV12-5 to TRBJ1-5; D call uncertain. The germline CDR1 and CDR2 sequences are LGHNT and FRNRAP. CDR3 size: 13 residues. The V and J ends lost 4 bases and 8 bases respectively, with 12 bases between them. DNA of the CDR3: TGTGCTAGTGGTTCAGAGGGAGTGAAGCCCCAGCATTTT. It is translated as CASGSEGVKPQHF. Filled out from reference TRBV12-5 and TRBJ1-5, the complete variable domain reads DARVTQTPRHKVTEMGQEVTMRCQPILGHNTVFWYRQTMMQGLELLAYFRNRAPLDDSGMPKDRFSAEMPDATLATLKIQPSEPRDSAVYFCASGSEGVKPQHFGDGTRLSIL.

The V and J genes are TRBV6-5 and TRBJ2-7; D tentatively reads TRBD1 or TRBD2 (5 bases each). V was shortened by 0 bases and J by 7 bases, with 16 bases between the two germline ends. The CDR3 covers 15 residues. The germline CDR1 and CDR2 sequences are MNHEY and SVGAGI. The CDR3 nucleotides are TGTGCCAGCAGTTACTCGATGGGACCCTCGGGTGAGCAGTACTTC. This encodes CASSYSMGPSGEQYF.

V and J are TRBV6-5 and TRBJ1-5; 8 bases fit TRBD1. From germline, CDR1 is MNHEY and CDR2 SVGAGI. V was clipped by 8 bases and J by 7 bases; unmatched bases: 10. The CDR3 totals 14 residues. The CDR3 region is CASALTGEYQPQHF. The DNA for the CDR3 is TGTGCCAGCGCGCTGACAGGGGAGTACCAGCCCCAGCATTTT.

The chain's CDR3 is CASSLVVGHDNEQFF. The CDR3 nucleotides read TGCGCCAGCAGCTTGGTGGTGGGTCACGACAATGAGCAGTTCTTC. The chain links TRBV5-1 to TRBJ2-1, with D unresolved. The CDR3 has 15 amino acids. Germline CDR1 SGHRS, CDR2 YFSETQ. Trimming removed 0 bases from V and 5 bases from J, with 12 bases in between.

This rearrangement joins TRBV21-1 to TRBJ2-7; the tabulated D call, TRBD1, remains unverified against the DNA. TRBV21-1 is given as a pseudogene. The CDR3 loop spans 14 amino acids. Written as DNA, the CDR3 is TGTGCCAGCAGCGAGAGGGGGGGAGCCTACGAGCAGTACTTC. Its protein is CASSERGGAYEQYF.

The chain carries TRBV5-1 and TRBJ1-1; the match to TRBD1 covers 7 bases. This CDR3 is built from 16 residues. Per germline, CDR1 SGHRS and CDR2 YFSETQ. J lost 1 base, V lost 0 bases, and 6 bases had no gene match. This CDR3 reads CASSLVTGLGNTEAFF. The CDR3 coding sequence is TGCGCCAGCAGCTTGGTGACAGGGCTTGGGAACACTGAAGCTTTCTTT.

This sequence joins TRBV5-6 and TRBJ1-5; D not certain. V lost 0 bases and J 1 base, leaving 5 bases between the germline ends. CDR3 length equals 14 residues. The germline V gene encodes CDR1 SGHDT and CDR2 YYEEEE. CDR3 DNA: TGTGCCAGCAGCTTGGGACTGAGCAATCAGCCCCAGCATTTT. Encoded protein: CASSLGLSNQPQHF.

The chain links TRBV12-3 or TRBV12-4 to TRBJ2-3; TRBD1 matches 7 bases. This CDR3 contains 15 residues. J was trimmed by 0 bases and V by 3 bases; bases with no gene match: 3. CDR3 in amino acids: CASSFRDSSTDTQYF. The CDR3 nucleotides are TGTGCCAGCAGTTTCCGGGACAGCAGCACAGATACGCAGTATTTT.

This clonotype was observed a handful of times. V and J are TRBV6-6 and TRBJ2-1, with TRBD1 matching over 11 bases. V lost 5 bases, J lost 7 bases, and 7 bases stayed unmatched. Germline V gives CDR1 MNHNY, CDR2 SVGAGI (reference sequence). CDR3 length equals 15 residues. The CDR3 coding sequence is TGTGCCAGCAGTCGCGGGACAGGGGGAGGAAATGAGCAGTTCTTC. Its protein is CASSRGTGGGNEQFF.

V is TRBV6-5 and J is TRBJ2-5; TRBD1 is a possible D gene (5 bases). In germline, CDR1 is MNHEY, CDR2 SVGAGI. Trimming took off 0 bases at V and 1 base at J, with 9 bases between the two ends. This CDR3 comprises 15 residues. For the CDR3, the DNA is TGTGCCAGCAGTTACTCGGCGGACACCCAAGAGACCCAGTACTTC. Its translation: CASSYSADTQETQYF.

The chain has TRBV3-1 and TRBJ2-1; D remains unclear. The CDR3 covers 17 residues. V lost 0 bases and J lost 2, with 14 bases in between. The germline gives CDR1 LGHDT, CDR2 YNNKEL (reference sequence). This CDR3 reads CASSQEIGRLPYNEQFF. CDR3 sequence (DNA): TGTGCCAGCAGCCAAGAGATAGGGCGACTCCCCTACAATGAGCAGTTCTTC.

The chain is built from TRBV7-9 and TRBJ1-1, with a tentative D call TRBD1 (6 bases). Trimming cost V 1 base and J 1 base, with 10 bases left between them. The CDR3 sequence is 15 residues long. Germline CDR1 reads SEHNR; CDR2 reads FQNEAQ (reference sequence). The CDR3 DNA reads TGTGCCAGCAGCTTAGTCAGGGGTTCGAACACTGAAGCTTTCTTT. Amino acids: CASSLVRGSNTEAFF.

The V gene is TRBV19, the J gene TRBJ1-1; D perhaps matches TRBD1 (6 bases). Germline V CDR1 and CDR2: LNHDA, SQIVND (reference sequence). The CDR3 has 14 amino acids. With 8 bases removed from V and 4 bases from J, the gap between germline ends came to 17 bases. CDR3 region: CASGFVGGITEAFF. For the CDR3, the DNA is TGTGCCAGTGGGTTTGTGGGGGGCATCACTGAAGCTTTCTTT.

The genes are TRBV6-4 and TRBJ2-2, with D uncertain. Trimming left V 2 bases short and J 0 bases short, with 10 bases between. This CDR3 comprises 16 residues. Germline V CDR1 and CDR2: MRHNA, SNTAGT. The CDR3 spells CASSDIAKTNTGELFF. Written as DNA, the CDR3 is TGTGCCAGCAGTGACATTGCGAAAACGAACACCGGGGAGCTGTTTTTT.

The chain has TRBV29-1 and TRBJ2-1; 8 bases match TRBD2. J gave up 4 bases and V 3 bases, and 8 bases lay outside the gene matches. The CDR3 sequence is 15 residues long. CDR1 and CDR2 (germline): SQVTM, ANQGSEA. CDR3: CSVDSLAGGYNEQFF. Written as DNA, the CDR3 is TGCAGCGTTGACTCGCTAGCGGGCGGTTACAATGAGCAGTTCTTC.

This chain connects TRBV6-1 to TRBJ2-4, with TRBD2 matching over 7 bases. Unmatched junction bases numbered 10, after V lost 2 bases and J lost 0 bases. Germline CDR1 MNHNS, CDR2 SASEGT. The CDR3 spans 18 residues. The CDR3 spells CASSEQTPSGLAKNIQYF. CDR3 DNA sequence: TGTGCCAGCAGTGAACAGACCCCTAGCGGACTAGCCAAAAACATTCAGTACTTC.

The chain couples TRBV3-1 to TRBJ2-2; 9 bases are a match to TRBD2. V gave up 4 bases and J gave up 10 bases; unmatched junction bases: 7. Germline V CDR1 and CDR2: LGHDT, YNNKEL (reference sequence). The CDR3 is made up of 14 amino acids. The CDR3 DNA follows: TGTGCCAGCAGCCGCCTAGCGGGAAAGGAGGAGCTGTTTTTT. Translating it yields CASSRLAGKEELFF. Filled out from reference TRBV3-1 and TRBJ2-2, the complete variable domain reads DTAVSQTPKYLVTQMGNDKSIKCEQNLGHDTMYWYKQDSKKFLKIMFSYNNKELIINETVPNRFSPKSPDKAHLNLHINSLELGDSAVYFCASSRLAGKEELFFGEGSRLTVL.